The T cell receptor (beta chain) described here comes from a study of cytotoxic CD8 clonotypes in ibrutinib-treated CLL. Whole-study context: A median 12 months of treatment, range 6 to 36, preceded the collection of response samples.

Profiling relied on immunoSEQ multiplex PCR, and the TCRdb table lists in-frame clones only, not all of them. This sample has some 350,000 clones; roughly 71% occur once, and the top ten carry 6% to 6.5%. CDR1 and CDR2 (germline): ENHRY, SYGVKD. The V segment lost 2 bases and the J segment 7 bases; nucleotides outside the gene matches: 3. CDR3 length equals 15 residues. J is TRBJ1-6 and V is TRBV10-3; 9 bases align to TRBD1. The receptor was isolated from a human donor with chronic lymphocytic leukemia. The sample was PBMCs, taken after 36 months of ibrutinib treatment. The CDR3 DNA reads TGTGCCATCAGTGAGAGAGACAGGGGGAATTCACCCCTCCACTTT. This codes for CAISERDRGNSPLHF.